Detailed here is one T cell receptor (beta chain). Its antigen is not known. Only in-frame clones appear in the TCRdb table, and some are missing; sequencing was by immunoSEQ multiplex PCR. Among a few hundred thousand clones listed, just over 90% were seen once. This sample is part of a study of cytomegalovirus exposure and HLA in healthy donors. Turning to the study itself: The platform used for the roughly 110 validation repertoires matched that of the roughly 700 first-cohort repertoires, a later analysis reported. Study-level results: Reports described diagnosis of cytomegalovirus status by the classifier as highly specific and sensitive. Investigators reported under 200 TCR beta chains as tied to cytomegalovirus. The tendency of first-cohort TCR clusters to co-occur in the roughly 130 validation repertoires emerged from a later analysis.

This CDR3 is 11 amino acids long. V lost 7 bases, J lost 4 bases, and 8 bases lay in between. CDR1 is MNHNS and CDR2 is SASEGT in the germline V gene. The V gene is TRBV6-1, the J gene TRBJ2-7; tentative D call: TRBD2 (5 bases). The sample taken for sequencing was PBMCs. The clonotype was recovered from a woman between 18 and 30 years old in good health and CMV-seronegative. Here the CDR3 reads CASTRDYEQYF. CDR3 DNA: TGTGCCAGCACCCGGGATTACGAGCAGTACTTC.